This record looks at one T cell receptor beta chain sequence and its context. Its antigen is not identified. TCRdb redid the calling of the 5' RACE reads with MiXCR, one entry per CDR3 protein. The data hold some 300,000 distinct CDR3 sequences, with about 10% observed a single time. The data derive from a study of T cells after yellow fever vaccination. General study results and limits: It was the secondary response that reached its peak faster, day 5 versus 15, but it was weaker.

The V end lost 2 bases, the J end lost 0 bases, and 11 bases lay between the germline ends. The CDR3 totals 15 residues. Germline V CDR1 and CDR2: SGHKS, YYEKEE (reference sequence). The TCR was taken from a man between 18 and 35 years old who received the YFV17D yellow fever vaccine. The chain joins TRBV5-5 to TRBJ1-2, with D unresolved. The specimen comprised CD4+ T cells sorted from PBMCs, sampled 5 days after the yellow fever booster vaccination. The chain's CDR3 is CASSFLNTANYGYTF. CDR3 sequence (DNA): TGTGCCAGCAGCTTCCTAAACACAGCTAACTATGGCTACACCTTC.